This T cell receptor beta chain appears in the sequencing data of a study of siplizumab effects on memory and regulatory T cells. Study conclusions and caveats: Most alloreactive clones went unmapped to unstimulated subsets; only a minor fraction mapped.

Per sample, the assay covered approximately 94,000 TCR templates. Only in-frame clones appear in the TCRdb table, and some are missing; sequencing was by immunoSEQ multiplex PCR. This repertoire shows 95,000 to 100,000 clones, nearly 95% found once; its top ten account for 12%. CDR1 and CDR2 (germline): SGHDN, FVKESK. Trimming cost V 0 bases and J 6 bases, with 14 bases left between them. The length of the CDR3 is 15 residues. Comment on this clone: What it recognizes is unknown.

The TCR comes from a human donor in good health. Material: non-Treg CD4+ T cells sorted from blood. The chain carries TRBV14 and TRBJ1-2; no firm D call. CDR3 sequence (DNA): TGTGCCAGCAGCCAAGATTCTAGACAATTCGATGGCTACACCTTC. It encodes CASSQDSRQFDGYTF.